The next 17 T cell receptor beta chains were all read from a single sample in a study of blood T cell repertoires in COVID-19. Assay used: immunoSEQ multiplex PCR; TCRdb lists only in-frame clones, some missing. The sample shows under 200,000 clones, 60% to 85% of them seen only once. Source material: peripheral blood. The receptors originated from an older woman with COVID-19, enrolled during active disease.

The V gene is TRBV20-1, the J gene TRBJ2-1; D is perhaps TRBD1 (6 bases). From germline, CDR1 is DFQATT and CDR2 SNEGSKA (reference sequence). Trimming cost V 3 bases and J 3 bases, with 9 bases left between them. The CDR3 is 13 residues long. In DNA form, the CDR3 reads TGCAGTGCTAGTGAGGACAGCTACAATGAGCAGTTCTTC. Translated, it gives CSASEDSYNEQFF.

This clone turned up a few times. The genes are TRBV6-5 and TRBJ2-6; weak D call: TRBD1 (6 bases). The CDR3 totals 15 residues. V was trimmed by 6 bases and J by 0 bases, leaving 9 bases between them. CDR1 is MNHEY and CDR2 is SVGAGI in the germline V gene. CDR3 sequence: CASRQGFSGANVLTF. Written as DNA, the CDR3 is TGTGCCAGCAGGCAGGGGTTCTCTGGGGCCAACGTCCTGACTTTC.

This clone was observed a few times. The chain recombines TRBV6-2 or TRBV6-3 with TRBJ1-5; perhaps TRBD1 as D (5 bases). This CDR3 comprises 14 residues. The V gene's germline CDR1 is MNHEY and CDR2 SVGEGT. The V end lost 5 bases, the J end lost 2 bases, and 10 bases lay between the germline ends. CDR3 residues: CASSTRVGNQPQHF. The CDR3 DNA is TGTGCCAGCAGTACCAGGGTGGGCAATCAGCCCCAGCATTTT.

The genes are TRBV18 and TRBJ1-5; 10 bases are a match to TRBD1. After removal of 6 bases from V and 5 bases from J, the junction contained 4 bases not matched to a gene. CDR3 size: 14 residues. Germline V lookup: CDR1 KGHSH, CDR2 LQKENI. The CDR3: CASSLGQGDQPQHF. The CDR3 DNA is TGTGCCAGCTCCCTTGGACAGGGGGATCAGCCCCAGCATTTT.

The chain is built from TRBV28 and TRBJ1-5; the D is unclear. Per germline, CDR1 MDHEN and CDR2 SYDVKM. Trimming pared 3 bases from V and 2 bases from J, leaving 17 bases between. This CDR3 has 17 residues. The DNA of the CDR3 is TGTGCCAGCAGTTTTTGGCCGGCTGGCCAGGGCAATCAGCCCCAGCATTTT. Amino acid sequence: CASSFWPAGQGNQPQHF. Based on the CDR3 plus reference TRBV28 and TRBJ1-5, the full variable domain is DVKVTQSSRYLVKRTGEKVFLECVQDMDHENMFWYRQDPGLGLRLIYFSYDVKMKEKGDIPEGYSVSREKKERFSLILESASTNQTSMYLCASSFWPAGQGNQPQHFGDGTRLSIL.

The chain is built from TRBV7-9 and TRBJ2-5; TRBD1 matches 10 bases. Germline V CDR1 and CDR2: SEHNR, FQNEAQ (reference sequence). The J segment lost 5 bases and the V segment lost 5 bases, leaving 11 bases of the junction unmatched. The CDR3 is 16 amino acids. The CDR3 sequence is CASSPRRDRGLETQYF. CDR3 DNA: TGTGCCAGCAGCCCACGGCGGGACAGGGGTCTTGAGACCCAGTACTTC.

The V gene is TRBV11-2, the J gene TRBJ2-7, with 9 bases identical to TRBD2. This CDR3 is 16 amino acids long. V was clipped by 1 base and J by 3 bases; unmatched bases: 7. The germline gives CDR1 SGHAT, CDR2 FQNNGV. The DNA of the CDR3 is TGTGCCAGCAGCTTAGTGGGACTAGCAATGGGCTACGAGCAGTACTTC. Translated, it gives CASSLVGLAMGYEQYF. The full variable domain, completed using reference TRBV11-2 and TRBJ2-7, is EAGVAQSPRYKIIEKRQSVAFWCNPISGHATLYWYQQILGQGPKLLIQFQNNGVVDDSQLPKDRFSAERLKGVDSTLKIQPAKLEDSAVYLCASSLVGLAMGYEQYFGPGTRLTVT.

This rearrangement joins TRBV12-3 or TRBV12-4 to TRBJ2-1; D is undetermined. Trimming pared 5 bases from V and 7 bases from J, leaving 9 bases between. CDR3 length equals 12 residues. DNA of the CDR3: TGTGCCAGCAGTGCCCTAGGAAATGAGCAGTTCTTC. Protein sequence: CASSALGNEQFF.

In its sample, this clone was seen once. The chain has TRBV20-1 and TRBJ1-1; 8 nucleotides line up with TRBD1. The CDR3 contains 11 residues. The V gene's germline CDR1 is DFQATT and CDR2 SNEGSKA (reference sequence). V was clipped by 3 bases and J by 10 bases; unmatched bases: 4. The CDR3 region is CSASGDRGAFF. The CDR3 DNA follows: TGCAGTGCTAGTGGAGACAGGGGAGCTTTCTTT.

The chain joins TRBV18 to TRBJ2-5, with 9 bases identical to TRBD1. The CDR3 is 14 amino acids. Trimming cost V 5 bases and J 5 bases; bases outside gene matches: 6. Germline CDR1 reads KGHSH; CDR2 reads LQKENI. The CDR3 coding sequence is TGTGCCAGCTCAACCGGGACAGGGCATGAGACCCAGTACTTC. Protein product: CASSTGTGHETQYF.

As for this clone: One end of the junction varies from germline; a read error may be responsible. The genes are TRBV2 and TRBJ2-7; D unclear. Germline V gene data show CDR1 as SNHLY and CDR2 as FYNNEI. The CDR3 totals 12 residues. The CDR3 sequence: CASCDGFYEQYF. The CDR3 coding sequence is TGTGCCAGCTGTGACGGGTTCTACGAGCAGTACTTC.

The chain links TRBV6-5 to TRBJ2-3; D is unclear. Between the trimmed V and J ends, which lost 8 bases and 1 base, there was a span of 13 bases. The CDR3 has 14 amino acids. CDR1 is MNHEY, CDR2 SVGAGI, per germline. CDR3 DNA sequence: TGTGCCAGCTGTCCGAGGCAGCGCACAGATACGCAGTATTTT. Translated, it gives CASCPRQRTDTQYF.

The J gene is TRBJ2-2, the V gene TRBV9, with a tentative D call TRBD2 (6 bases). Germline V lookup: CDR1 SGDLS, CDR2 YYNGEE. V gave up 0 bases and J gave up 5 bases, with 14 bases separating them. The CDR3 runs 16 residues. The CDR3 region is CASSVGGELVTGELFF. CDR3 coding DNA: TGTGCCAGCAGCGTAGGGGGGGAGTTGGTAACCGGGGAGCTGTTTTTT. The full variable domain, its missing parts supplied by reference TRBV9 and TRBJ2-2, is DSGVTQTPKHLITATGQRVTLRCSPRSGDLSVYWYQQSLDQGLQFLIQYYNGEERAKGNILERFSAQQFPDLHSELNLSSLELGDSALYFCASSVGGELVTGELFFGEGSRLTVL.

This chain connects TRBV6-5 to TRBJ1-2; 8 nucleotides agree with TRBD1. V lost 5 bases and J lost 8; bases outside the gene matches: 10. Germline CDR1 is MNHEY and CDR2 is SVGAGI. The CDR3 covers 14 residues. CDR3 sequence (DNA): TGTGCCAGCAGTCCCTCAGGACAGGGTAGAGGCTACACCTTC. This codes for CASSPSGQGRGYTF.

The V call is TRBV12-2, the J call TRBJ1-2; no DNA check was done on the table's D call, TRBD1. TRBV12-2 is a pseudogene segment. The CDR3 length is 18 residues. The chain's CDR3 is CASRLFRGKHPKPYGYTF. The DNA for the CDR3 is TGTGCAAGTCGCTTATTCAGGGGAAAACATCCTAAACCCTATGGCTACACCTTC.

The rearrangement links TRBV2 to TRBJ1-1; D unclear. V was cut by 3 bases and J by 5 bases, with 13 bases left in between. The CDR3 totals 14 residues. Germline V gene lookup returns CDR1 SNHLY and CDR2 FYNNEI. CDR3 in amino acids: CASSDRGFHTEAFF. The CDR3 DNA reads TGTGCCAGCAGTGATCGGGGTTTTCATACTGAAGCTTTCTTT.

The CDR3 sequence: CASKQDSLDETQYF. The CDR3 DNA follows: TGTGCCAGTAAGCAGGACAGTCTTGATGAGACCCAGTACTTC. The V gene is TRBV19, the J gene TRBJ2-5, with D possibly TRBD1 on 6 matching bases. This CDR3 has 14 amino acids. Germline CDR1 LNHDA, CDR2 SQIVND (reference sequence). V dropped 7 bases and J dropped 5 bases, with 17 bases sitting between them.